The next 3 T cell receptor beta chains were all read from a single sample in a study of T cell responses to AZD1222 COVID-19 vaccine. Assay used: immunoSEQ multiplex PCR; TCRdb lists only in-frame clones, some missing. The repertoire holds approximately 100,000 clones, with 80% to 90% as singletons. The material was peripheral blood, obtained on day 0 of AZD1222 vaccination. These TCRs come from an adult in good health.

The chain couples TRBV6-4 to TRBJ1-6; maybe TRBD1 (5 bases). V lost 6 bases, J lost 0 bases, and 6 bases lay in between. The CDR3 is made up of 14 amino acids. The germline V gene has CDR1 MRHNA and CDR2 SNTAGT. The CDR3, as DNA: TGTGCCAGCAGAGACAGCTCCTATAATTCACCCCTCCACTTT. It codes for CASRDSSYNSPLHF.

This clone has just a few counts. The chain is built from TRBV7-2 and TRBJ1-2; tentatively, D is TRBD1 (5 bases). The CDR3 runs to 13 residues. From germline, CDR1 is SGHTA and CDR2 FQGNSA. V was pared by 4 bases and J by 1 base, with 7 bases between. CDR3 loop: CASSSDNNYGYTF. In DNA, the CDR3 is TGTGCCAGCAGCTCGGACAATAACTATGGCTACACCTTC.

The sample holds a few counts of this clone. The genes are TRBV7-8 and TRBJ2-2; D remains unclear. From germline, CDR1 is SGHVS and CDR2 FQNEAQ. Trimming pared 5 bases from V and 5 bases from J, leaving 21 bases between. The CDR3 is made up of 17 amino acids. For the CDR3, the DNA is TGTGCCAGCAGCCCACTGGCTACAAGGGCTCCGACCGGGGAGCTGTTTTTT. Protein sequence: CASSPLATRAPTGELFF.